This paragraph covers one T cell receptor beta chain sequence. The antigen is not known. This sample was included in a study of T cells after yellow fever vaccination. Study-wide findings and caveats: The secondary response peaked faster, at day 5 versus 15, but was weaker. Among all clonotypes, a small share was observed in both CD4 and CD8 compartments. A large majority of primary-vaccination clones showed up again after the booster (approximately 96% CD4, roughly 91% CD8).

CDR1 and CDR2 from the germline V gene are SGHRS and YFSETQ. V trimming: 7 bases; J trimming: 8 bases; junction bases outside the gene matches: 11. The CDR3 is 15 residues long. TCRdb passed the 5' RACE reads through MiXCR, listing each CDR3 protein once. The table lists some 350,000 distinct CDR3 sequences, 8.5% to 9% of them singletons, with about a sixth in the top ten. The chain carries TRBV5-1 and TRBJ2-4; 11 bases are shared with TRBD1. Specimen: PBMCs, collected on the day of the first yellow fever vaccination. The TCR sequence derives from a man in his late teens or twenties who received the YFV17D yellow fever vaccine. The CDR3 region has the DNA TGCGCCAGCGCGAGAGGACAGGGGGCGTCGGACATTCAGTACTTC. Amino acids: CASARGQGASDIQYF.